These 30 T cell receptor beta chains originate from one sample sequenced in a study of read filtering for tumor transcriptome and immune sequencing (TCRdb year 2020). The instrument was an Illumina HiSeq 4000. TCR libraries were constructed from approximately 0.4 ug RNA using the Immunoverse kit, and molecular barcoded adaptors covering alpha/delta and beta/gamma chains were employed. TCRdb handled the public reads itself, with Q25 trimming in fastp and clone calling in MiXCR, and kept productive beta chains. Every distinct CDR3 protein forms one entry, paired with its most common genes and DNA. For this sample there are 100,000 to 150,000 distinct CDR3 sequences; under 15% appear just once. The top ten constitute around 8.3% of the sample. Sequenced material: a population of CD138-negative cells sorted from bone marrow. Per the publication, the cell subset or site label means: bone marrow mononuclear cells depleted of CD138+ plasma/myeloma cells by negative magnetic selection. The origin of the receptors is a donor aged 40 or older with multiple myeloma.

Worth noting for this clonotype: It may be a read error: a sequence one base away is much more abundant. The chain recombines TRBV7-8 with TRBJ2-2; possibly TRBD1 for D (5 bases). Germline V gives CDR1 SGHVS, CDR2 FQNEAQ. The CDR3 is 15 residues long. Trimming took 7 bases from V and 6 from J, leaving 18 bases between them. The DNA of the CDR3 is TGTGCCAGCATCGCCCAGGGCGTGGGCGCCGGGGAGCTGTTTTTT. It translates to CASIAQGVGAGELFF.

As to this clonotype: One end of the junction does not line up with germline, which may come from a read error. This rearrangement joins TRBV7-3 to TRBJ2-5; D ambiguous. The germline CDR1 and CDR2 sequences are SGHTA and FQGTGA. The CDR3 runs to 13 residues. The CDR3 region is CASSSQPQETQSF. In DNA, the CDR3 is TGTGCCAGCAGCTCCCAGCCCCAAGAGACCCAGTCCTTC.

Comments on this clonotype: One junction end disagrees with the germline gene, perhaps due to a read error. The gene calls are TRBV9 and TRBJ2-1; D uncertain. CDR3 length: 17 residues. CDR1 is SGDLS and CDR2 is YYNGEE in the germline V gene. For the CDR3, the DNA is TGTGCCAGCAGCGTAGATCTGCGACTGGCCTCCTCCAATGAGCAGTTCTTC. Translated: CASSVDLRLASSNEQFF.

At least ten counts were recorded for this clonotype. The V call is TRBV7-6, the J call TRBJ2-1; 12 bases align to TRBD2. V shed 7 bases and J 4 bases; nucleotides not matched to a gene: 5. This CDR3 comprises 15 residues. Germline lookup yields CDR1 SGHVS and CDR2 FNYEAQ. CDR3 in DNA: TGTGCCAGCACCCCCGGGACTAGCGGGTACAATGAGCAGTTCTTC. Translated, it gives CASTPGTSGYNEQFF.

This clonotype was detected only a few times. V and J are TRBV4-1 and TRBJ1-2; 9 nucleotides align to TRBD1. This CDR3 region has 16 residues. From germline, CDR1 is MGHRA and CDR2 YSYEKL. The V gene end was trimmed by 3 bases and the J gene end by 6 bases; junction bases not matched to a gene: 11. As DNA, the CDR3 is TGCGCCAGCAGCCACCCCGGACAGGGGCTAAGGGATGGCTACACCTTC. This translates into CASSHPGQGLRDGYTF.

This clonotype was counted at least ten times. The genes are TRBV10-3 and TRBJ2-6, with 9 bases fitting TRBD1. J gave up 1 base and V 3 bases, and 7 bases lay outside the gene matches. CDR1 is ENHRY, CDR2 SYGVKD, per germline. The CDR3 contains 18 residues. The CDR3 spells CAISDSGTGSSGANVLTF. CDR3 bases: TGTGCCATCAGTGATTCCGGGACAGGGTCGTCTGGGGCCAACGTCCTGACTTTC.

This clonotype was detected ten times or more. The chain combines TRBV15 with TRBJ1-1; tentative D call: TRBD1 (6 bases). Germline assignment: CDR1 LNHNV and CDR2 YYDKDF (reference sequence). V was clipped by 1 base and J by 5 bases, with 14 bases between them. The CDR3 sequence is 15 residues long. CDR3 in amino acids: CATSRVRGGGTEAFF. The CDR3, as DNA: TGTGCCACCAGCAGAGTCCGAGGAGGGGGTACTGAAGCTTTCTTT.

This clonotype occurred many times. The chain links TRBV19 to TRBJ2-1, with D perhaps TRBD1 or TRBD2 (5 bases each). V lost 5 bases to trimming and J lost 2 bases, with 16 bases between them. Per the germline V gene, CDR1 is LNHDA and CDR2 is SQIVND (reference sequence). This CDR3 has 16 residues. The CDR3 nucleotides are TGTGCCAGTAGTCTGGAGGACACGTTTCCCTACAATGAGCAGTTCTTC. It encodes CASSLEDTFPYNEQFF. Using reference TRBV19 and TRBJ2-1 for the parts outside the CDR3, the full variable domain is DGGITQSPKYLFRKEGQNVTLSCEQNLNHDAMYWYRQDPGQGLRLIYYSQIVNDFQKGDIAEGYSVSREKKESFPLTVTSAQKNPTAFYLCASSLEDTFPYNEQFFGPGTRLTVL.

There are many counts of this clonotype. This CDR3 reads CSAVRLAGGQNEQFF. The DNA for the CDR3 is TGCAGTGCCGTGCGTCTAGCGGGAGGGCAGAATGAGCAGTTCTTC. The chain joins TRBV20-1 to TRBJ2-1, with 12 bases matching TRBD2. Germline assignment: CDR1 DFQATT and CDR2 SNEGSKA (reference sequence). Trimming took 6 bases from V and 7 from J; bases not matched to a gene: 10. This CDR3 comprises 15 residues.

J is TRBJ2-3 and V is TRBV13; 9 positions agree with TRBD2. Germline CDR1 PRHDT, CDR2 FYEKMQ (reference sequence). After removal of 3 bases from V and 2 bases from J, the junction contained 3 bases not matched to a gene. The CDR3 sequence is 15 residues long. For the CDR3, the DNA is TGTGCCAGCAGCTTTAGCGGGAGTTTCACAGATACGCAGTATTTT. This sequence encodes CASSFSGSFTDTQYF.

A few counts support this clonotype. At one end, the junction sequence differs from germline, possibly due to a read error. This sequence joins TRBV29-1 and TRBJ2-7; D is perhaps TRBD2 (5 bases). Germline CDR1 is SQVTM and CDR2 is ANQGSEA. The CDR3 is 13 amino acids. As DNA, the CDR3 is TGCAGCGTTACTGGACTGGGTACTTACGAGCAGTACTTT. This encodes CSVTGLGTYEQYF.

This chain links TRBV7-9 with TRBJ2-3; perhaps TRBD2 as D (6 bases). This CDR3 has 16 residues. CDR1 is SEHNR, CDR2 FQNEAQ, per germline (reference sequence). V was clipped by 1 base and J by 2 bases, with 13 bases between them. As DNA, the CDR3 is TGTGCCAGCAGCTTAGGGGGAGGAGCCCTCACAGATACGCAGTATTTT. Translation: CASSLGGGALTDTQYF.

This clonotype was recorded many times. This sequence joins TRBV4-1 and TRBJ2-6, with D perhaps TRBD1 (6 bases). The CDR3 totals 16 residues. The germline V gene encodes CDR1 MGHRA and CDR2 YSYEKL. The V gene lost 5 bases and the J gene lost 4 bases, with 15 bases spanning the gap. CDR3 DNA: TGCGCCAGCAGCTCGCACAGGGAGTGGGGGGCCAACGTCCTGACTTTC. Translated, it gives CASSSHREWGANVLTF.

This clonotype was counted ten times or more. The chain combines TRBV4-3 with TRBJ1-1, with D hard to call. This CDR3 region has 15 residues. Per germline, CDR1 LGHNA and CDR2 YSLEER. With 7 bases removed from V and 1 base from J, the gap between germline ends came to 16 bases. CDR3 amino acids: CASTPREGSNTEAFF. The CDR3 nucleotides are TGCGCCAGCACCCCTAGGGAGGGTTCGAACACTGAAGCTTTCTTT.

Ten or more counts support this clonotype. The chain couples TRBV7-9 to TRBJ2-7, with D unresolved. The CDR3 runs to 15 residues. V gave up 3 bases and J gave up 0 bases, with 12 bases separating them. The germline CDR1 and CDR2 sequences are SEHNR and FQNEAQ (reference sequence). DNA of the CDR3: TGTGCCAGCAGCTTGGGTCAGCGCTACTCCTACGAGCAGTACTTC. This sequence encodes CASSLGQRYSYEQYF.

This clonotype was picked up many times. The gene calls are TRBV6-2 or TRBV6-3 and TRBJ2-1, with 7 bases aligning to TRBD2. V lost 6 bases, J lost 4 bases, and 6 bases stayed unmatched. CDR1 and CDR2 from the germline V gene are MNHEY and SVGEGT. This CDR3 has 14 residues. This CDR3 reads CASRGQRGYNEQFF. The CDR3, as DNA: TGTGCCAGCAGGGGCCAGCGGGGTTACAATGAGCAGTTCTTC.

At least ten counts were recorded for this clonotype. The chain links TRBV29-1 to TRBJ2-2, with D unresolved. The CDR3 runs to 16 residues. Between the trimmed V and J ends, which lost 1 base and 4 bases, there was a span of 16 bases. From germline, CDR1 is SQVTM and CDR2 ANQGSEA. The CDR3 DNA sequence: TGCAGCGTTGAAGCCGGGCGTGCGGAGCTCACCGGGGAGCTGTTTTTT. Translated: CSVEAGRAELTGELFF.

This clonotype was counted many times. The chain joins TRBV27 to TRBJ2-5; TRBD2 is a possible D gene (5 bases). Trimming took off 5 bases at V and 1 base at J, with 14 bases between the two ends. The CDR3 length is 15 residues. CDR1 and CDR2 (germline): MNHEY, SMNVEV (reference sequence). The CDR3 protein is CASSPEEDLQETQYF. DNA for the CDR3: TGTGCCAGCAGTCCAGAGGAGGATCTCCAAGAGACCCAGTACTTC.

The V gene is TRBV20-1, the J gene TRBJ2-7; D gene uncertain. This CDR3 has 13 amino acids. The germline V and J ends were trimmed by 1 base and 2 bases, with 9 bases remaining between them. Germline V gene data show CDR1 as DFQATT and CDR2 as SNEGSKA (reference sequence). CDR3 protein: CSARVLGTYEQYF. The CDR3 DNA follows: TGCAGTGCTAGAGTCCTAGGCACCTACGAGCAGTACTTC.

This clonotype was seen at least ten times. The CDR3 sequence: CSAGSGRGPYNEQFF. In nucleotides, the CDR3 is TGCAGCGCTGGTAGCGGGAGAGGTCCCTACAATGAGCAGTTCTTC. The chain recombines TRBV29-1 with TRBJ2-1; TRBD2 aligns across 9 bases. The CDR3 spans 15 residues. The J segment lost 2 bases and the V segment lost 7 bases, leaving 9 bases of the junction unmatched. Germline CDR1 reads SQVTM; CDR2 reads ANQGSEA.

At least ten counts were recorded for this clonotype. The chain recombines TRBV2 with TRBJ2-1; D is uncertain. Trimming removed 5 bases at V and 2 bases at J, with 16 bases between. The germline gives CDR1 SNHLY, CDR2 FYNNEI. The CDR3 runs to 16 residues. The CDR3 DNA reads TGTGCCAGCAGTCCCGGCCAGGAGTTGGCCTACAATGAGCAGTTCTTC. It is translated as CASSPGQELAYNEQFF.

This clonotype was seen many times. The junction shows a germline mismatch at one end, possibly a read error. The chain uses TRBV11-2 and TRBJ1-2; TRBD1 might be the D (5 bases). Germline V gene sequence: CDR1 SGHAT, CDR2 FQNNGV. The CDR3 is 13 residues long. DNA of the CDR3: TGTGCCAGCAGCATAGACAGAAACTATGGCTACACCTTC. As protein: CASSIDRNYGYTF.

This clonotype was counted many times. The chain is built from TRBV12-3 or TRBV12-4 and TRBJ2-2; D uncertain. V gave up 6 bases and J gave up 0 bases, with 2 bases separating them. CDR3 length equals 12 residues. CDR3 sequence (DNA): TGTGCCAGCAGGACGAACACCGGGGAGCTGTTTTTT. Its translation is CASRTNTGELFF.

Notes on this clonotype: This may be a read error: a much more frequent sequence differs by one nucleotide. V is TRBV10-3 and J is TRBJ2-7; TRBD2 matches 9 bases. The V gene's germline CDR1 is ENHRY and CDR2 SYGVKD. The CDR3 spans 15 residues. The trim removed 5 bases at V and 4 bases at J, leaving 9 bases unmatched. The CDR3 nucleotides are TGTGCCATCAGTTACTCGAGTAGCGGGGGTTACGAGCAGTACTTC. Translated: CAISYSSSGGYEQYF.

About this clonotype itself: A much larger clone differs from this one at a single base, so this may be a read error. V gene TRBV3-1 combines with J gene TRBJ2-7, with TRBD1 matching over 9 bases. The germline CDR1 and CDR2 sequences are LGHDT and YNNKEL (reference sequence). The CDR3 is made up of 15 amino acids. Here the CDR3 DNA reads TGTGCCAGCAGCCAAGGGACAGGGGCAGCCTACGAGCGGTACTTC. It is translated as CASSQGTGAAYERYF.

At least ten counts were recorded for this clonotype. The chain joins TRBV7-8 to TRBJ1-1, with D possibly matching TRBD1 (6 bases). The germline V gene encodes CDR1 SGHVS and CDR2 FQNEAQ. The CDR3 consists of 14 residues. V was pared by 5 bases and J by 4 bases, with 14 bases between. CDR3 sequence: CASSLEQGGTEAFF. CDR3 bases: TGTGCCAGCAGCCTAGAACAGGGCGGCACTGAAGCTTTCTTT.

At least ten counts were recorded for this clonotype. The rearrangement joins TRBV7-9 to TRBJ2-2; no reliable D call. Trimming shortened V by 0 bases and J by 0 bases, and 2 bases separated the two germline ends. The V gene's germline CDR1 is SEHNR and CDR2 FQNEAQ (reference sequence). The CDR3 totals 14 residues. The CDR3 reads CASSLAANTGELFF. CDR3 sequence (DNA): TGTGCCAGCAGCTTAGCAGCGAACACCGGGGAGCTGTTTTTT. Using reference TRBV7-9 and TRBJ2-2 for the parts outside the CDR3, the full variable domain is DTGVSQNPRHKITKRGQNVTFRCDPISEHNRLYWYRQTLGQGPEFLTYFQNEAQLEKSRLLSDRFSAERPKGSFSTLEIQRTEQGDSAMYLCASSLAANTGELFFGEGSRLTVL.

As for this clonotype: A much larger clone lies a single base off, so this may be a read error. The CDR3 nucleotides read TGCAGTGCTAGTAGAAGTTTCGCCTCCTACGAGCAGTGCTTC. Residues: CSASRSFASYEQCF. The chain links TRBV20-1 to TRBJ2-7; D gene uncertain. The germline gives CDR1 DFQATT, CDR2 SNEGSKA (reference sequence). The CDR3 runs to 14 residues.

Turning to this clonotype: A read error is possible here, since a much larger clone lies one base away. The chain uses TRBV7-8 and TRBJ2-1; the D is unclear. CDR3 size: 15 residues. CDR1 and CDR2 from the germline V gene are SGHVS and FQNEAQ. CDR3 protein: CASSLEPGGYNVQFF. CDR3 DNA sequence: TGTGCCAGCAGCTTAGAACCTGGCGGATACAATGTGCAGTTCTTC.

This clonotype was recorded at least ten times. This chain connects TRBV20-1 to TRBJ2-7; TRBD2 matches 8 bases. There are 15 residues in the CDR3. The V segment lost 0 bases and the J segment 1 base; nucleotides outside the gene matches: 5. Germline V CDR1 and CDR2: DFQATT, SNEGSKA (reference sequence). CDR3 amino acids: CSARDGAGGSYEQYF. The CDR3 nucleotides are TGCAGTGCTAGAGATGGCGCGGGAGGATCCTACGAGCAGTACTTC.